Listed below are T cell receptor beta chains from one sample, sequenced in a study of shared clonotypes between healthy human individuals. Repertoires were generated with immunoSEQ multiplex PCR, while TCRdb's copy carries only in-frame clones and drops some. Here the sample spans about 610,000 clones, roughly 97% being singletons. Sequencing input: naive CD4+ T cells sorted from blood. These receptors were taken from a woman in her thirties in good health. Both conserved end residues are part of each CDR3. The D gene is left open where the match is weak. Where a row states a size, it is once, few, many or the class of an expanded clone; other rows omit it.

>NA|TRBV5-1|NA|TRBJ2-4
TGCGCCAGCAGCTTGGAAGTTGGCAGGGTATCCCATCGGGCCTACCTCGGAGAAAGAAACATTCAGTACTTC
CASSLEVGRVSHRAYLGERNIQYF
>NA|TRBV18|NA|TRBJ2-7
TGTGCCAGCTCACCCTCGCAGGGGCCCTACGAGCAGTACTTC
CASSPSQGPYEQYF
>NA|TRBV30|NA|TRBJ2-7
TGTGCCTGGAGCGCGAATTGGGGGAAATCCTACGAGCAGTACTTC
CAWSANWGKSYEQYF
>NA|TRBV2|NA|TRBJ2-2
TGTGCCAGCAGTGAAGAAGGACTCATCTTTACCGGGGAGCTGTTTTTT
CASSEEGLIFTGELFF
>TRBD2|TRBV4-1|NA|TRBJ2-7
TGCGCCAGCAGCCAAGGATTTGCTAGCGGGAGTTTATTCTCCTACGAGCAGTACTTC
CASSQGFASGSLFSYEQYF
>NA|TRBV29-1|NA|TRBJ2-5
TGCAGCGTTGGGGGGGCGCGGGAGACCCAGTACTTC
CSVGGARETQYF
>NA|TRBV7-2|NA|TRBJ2-7
TGTGCCAGCAGCTTACGGCCTGGCGGGAACTACGAGCAGTACTTC
CASSLRPGGNYEQYF
>TRBD2|TRBV2|NA|TRBJ2-2
TGTGCCAGCAGTGCGACTAGCGGGAGTTTTACCGGGGAGCTGTTTTTT
CASSATSGSFTGELFF
>NA|TRBV7-9|NA|TRBJ1-1
TGTGCCAGCAGCTTAGCGCCAGGGAACACTGAAGCTTTCTTT
CASSLAPGNTEAFF
>NA|TRBV5-1|once|TRBJ2-2
TGCGCCAGCAGCTTTCCGACAGTAACGAACACCGGGGAGCTGTTTTTT
CASSFPTVTNTGELFF
>TRBD1|TRBV2|NA|TRBJ2-7
TGTGCCAGCAGGGCTCCTCCTCCGGGACAGGGTTCCTACGAGCAGTACTTC
CASRAPPPGQGSYEQYF
>NA|TRBV5-4|once|TRBJ2-5
TGTGCCAGCAGCTTGGGGGGCGGGTTCGAGACCCAGTACTTC
CASSLGGGFETQYF
>NA|TRBV6-5|once|TRBJ1-4
TGTGCCAGCAGTTCCCAGGGAGCGGCTAATGAAAAACTGTTTTTT
CASSSQGAANEKLFF
>NA|TRBV19|NA|TRBJ1-1
TGTGCCAGTAGTGGGACAAGGATGAACACTGAAGCTTTCTTT
CASSGTRMNTEAFF
>NA|TRBV6-1|NA|TRBJ1-5
TGTGCCAGCAGTGAATATCGGACGGGCAATCAGCCCCAGCATTTT
CASSEYRTGNQPQHF
>NA|TRBV4-1|once|TRBJ1-1
TGCGCCAGCAGCCGAGACAGGCGCGGGAACACTGAAGCTTTCTTT
CASSRDRRGNTEAFF
>NA|TRBV18|NA|TRBJ2-2
TGTGCCAGCTCGGCCGTGAACACCGGGGAGCTGTTTTTT
CASSAVNTGELFF
>TRBD1|TRBV16|NA|TRBJ1-4
TGTGCCAGCAGCCAATTTATGGTTTACAGGGGGCATGAAAAACTGTTTTTT
CASSQFMVYRGHEKLFF
>TRBD1|TRBV4-2|NA|TRBJ1-4
TGTGCCAGCAGCGCACAGGGGAGAGTAGCAACTAATGAAAAACTGTTTTTT
CASSAQGRVATNEKLFF
>NA|TRBV7-2|NA|TRBJ1-1
TGTGCCAGCAGCTTAGAGGTAGGTGGCACTGAAGCTTTCTTT
CASSLEVGGTEAFF
>NA|TRBV2|NA|TRBJ1-2
TGTGCCAGCATAACCAAGACAGCGCCTAACTATGGCTACACCTTC
CASITKTAPNYGYTF
>TRBD1|TRBV2|NA|TRBJ1-1
TGTGCCAGCAGCGACGGGACAGCTCCCCTCGAAGCTTTCTTT
CASSDGTAPLEAFF
>TRBD2|TRBV4-1|NA|TRBJ2-3
TGCGCCAGCAGCCAAATATTCCGTAGCGGGAGGGAGAGCACAGATACGCAGTATTTT
CASSQIFRSGRESTDTQYF
>TRBD1|TRBV10-1|NA|TRBJ2-7
TGCGCCACCGAGAGGACAGGGAACTCCTACGAGCAGTACTTC
CATERTGNSYEQYF
>NA|TRBV7-2|NA|TRBJ1-2
TGTGCCAGCAGCTTCCCTACAGACTATGGCTACACCTTC
CASSFPTDYGYTF
>NA|TRBV5-1|NA|TRBJ1-4
TGCGCCAGCAGCTTGTTTAGGGATGAAAAACTGTTTTTT
CASSLFRDEKLFF
>TRBD1|TRBV2|NA|TRBJ1-2
TGTGCCGAAAGGGGACAGGTCTATGGCTACACCTTC
CAERGQVYGYTF
>NA|TRBV6-5|once|TRBJ1-2
TGTGCCAGCAGTTCCCCGACCGAACAGGGACACTATGGCTACACCTTC
CASSSPTEQGHYGYTF
>TRBD1|TRBV4-1|NA|TRBJ1-4
TGCGCCAGCAGCCAATTCGGGACAGGTAATGAAAAACTGTTTTTT
CASSQFGTGNEKLFF
>TRBD2|TRBV19|NA|TRBJ2-1
TGTGCCAGTAGTAGACTAGCGGGCTTATACAATGAGCAGTTCTTC
CASSRLAGLYNEQFF
>NA|TRBV28|NA|TRBJ1-2
TGTGCCAGCAGTTTACAGGCAGCTAACTATGGCTACACCTTC
CASSLQAANYGYTF
>TRBD2|TRBV9|NA|TRBJ2-1
TGTGCCAGCAGCCTACTAGCGGGACTATACAATGAGCAGTTCTTC
CASSLLAGLYNEQFF
>TRBD2|TRBV4-1|NA|TRBJ2-7
TGCGCCAGCAGCCGGAAGACTAGCGCTTTCTACGAGCAGTACTTC
CASSRKTSAFYEQYF
>TRBD1|TRBV15|NA|TRBJ2-1
TGTGCCACCAGCAGACGACAGGGGAAAGACTACAATGAGCAGTTCTTC
CATSRRQGKDYNEQFF
>NA|TRBV28|NA|TRBJ2-7
TGTGCCAGCAGTTTTAGCATCCTTTGGGAGCAGTACTTC
CASSFSILWEQYF